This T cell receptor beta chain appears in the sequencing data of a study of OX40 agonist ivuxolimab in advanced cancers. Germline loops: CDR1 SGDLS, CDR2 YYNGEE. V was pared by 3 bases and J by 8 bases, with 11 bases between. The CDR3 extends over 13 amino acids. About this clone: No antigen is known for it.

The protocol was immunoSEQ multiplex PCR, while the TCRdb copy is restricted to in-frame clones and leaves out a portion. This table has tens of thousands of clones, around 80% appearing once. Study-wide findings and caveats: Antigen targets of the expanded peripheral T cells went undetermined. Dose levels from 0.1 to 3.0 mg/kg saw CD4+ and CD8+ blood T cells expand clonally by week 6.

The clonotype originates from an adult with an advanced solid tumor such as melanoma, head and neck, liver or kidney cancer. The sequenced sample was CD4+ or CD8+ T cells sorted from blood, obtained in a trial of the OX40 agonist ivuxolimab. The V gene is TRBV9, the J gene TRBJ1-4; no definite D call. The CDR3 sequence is CASSERVGEKLFF. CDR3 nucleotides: TGTGCCAGCAGCGAGAGGGTGGGGGAAAAACTGTTTTTT.